Listed here are 20 T cell receptor beta chains from one sample, sequenced in a study of cytomegalovirus exposure and HLA in healthy donors (dated by TCRdb to the late 2010s). To prepare the library, the immunoSEQ multiplex PCR assay was applied. For the multiplex PCR, a mixture combining 60 forward primers for TCR Vbeta segments and 13 reverse primers for TCR Jbeta segments was used. Not all clones reach the TCRdb copy of this immuneACCESS table, which keeps in-frame sequences only. Checked studies attribute under half of the gap to unresolved V genes and leave the rest unexplained. The sample's table lists a count of about 58,000 clones. Clones ranked in the top ten supply more than 2% of the sample. The sample taken for sequencing was PBMCs. These receptors were taken from a woman younger than 30 in good health and CMV-seronegative.

V and J are TRBV7-6 and TRBJ2-1; D not resolved. The V end was cut by 1 base, the J end by 0 bases, with 4 bases between. Germline CDR1 is SGHVS and CDR2 is FNYEAQ. This CDR3 region has 14 residues. CDR3 bases: TGTGCCAGCAGCTTAGGCAGCTCCTACAATGAGCAGTTCTTC. Amino acid sequence: CASSLGSSYNEQFF.

The chain combines TRBV5-1 with TRBJ2-3, with D hard to call. The germline gives CDR1 SGHRS, CDR2 YFSETQ. Deletions cut 5 bases from V and 0 bases from J, with 10 bases between. This CDR3 region has 14 residues. CDR3 sequence (DNA): TGCGCCAGCAGTACGGTTATGAGCACAGATACGCAGTATTTT. Translation: CASSTVMSTDTQYF.

This chain uses TRBV19 with TRBJ2-7, with 7 nucleotides matching TRBD1. V was clipped by 3 bases and J by 1 base; unmatched bases: 0. The germline gives CDR1 LNHDA, CDR2 SQIVND (reference sequence). The CDR3 spans 13 residues. The CDR3 protein is CASSMGQSYEQYF. CDR3 DNA: TGTGCCAGTAGTATGGGACAGTCCTACGAGCAGTACTTC.

The chain combines TRBV5-1 with TRBJ2-3, with D maybe TRBD2 (6 bases). The CDR3 extends over 15 amino acids. Germline-derived CDR1 and CDR2 are SGHRS and YFSETQ. V was clipped by 5 bases and J by 0 bases, with 13 bases between them. In DNA form, the CDR3 reads TGCGCCAGCAGGATTGGCGGGGTGAGCACAGATACGCAGTATTTT. Protein: CASRIGGVSTDTQYF.

This chain links TRBV5-1 with TRBJ2-7, with 9 positions matching TRBD1. Germline loops: CDR1 SGHRS, CDR2 YFSETQ. The CDR3 consists of 15 residues. Trimming removed 4 bases from V and 3 bases from J; junction bases left unmatched: 8. The CDR3: CASSERPGQGYEQYF. CDR3 sequence (DNA): TGCGCCAGCAGCGAAAGACCGGGACAGGGCTACGAGCAGTACTTC.

Regarding this clone: One end of the junction varies from germline; a read error may be responsible. V and J are TRBV18 and TRBJ1-2; TRBD1 matches 11 bases. CDR3 size: 16 residues. The germline CDR1 and CDR2 sequences are KGHSH and LQKENI. This CDR3 reads CASAPTAGQGDYGYTF. The CDR3 DNA is TGTGCCAGCGCACCTACCGCGGGACAGGGGGACTATGGCTACACCTTC. The full variable domain, in which reference TRBV18 and TRBJ1-2 provide the parts outside the CDR3, is NAGVMQNPRHLVRRRGQEARLRCSPMKGHSHVYWYRQLPEEGLKFMVYLQKENIIDESGMPKERFSAEFPKEGPSILRIQQVVRGDSAAYFCASAPTAGQGDYGYTFGSGTRLTVV.

The chain couples TRBV28 to TRBJ1-2; D remains unclear. V was pared by 5 bases and J by 4 bases, with 8 bases between. Germline CDR1 MDHEN, CDR2 SYDVKM. The CDR3 consists of 12 residues. CDR3 sequence reads: CASSAHRYGYTF. For the CDR3, the DNA is TGTGCCAGCAGTGCACACCGCTATGGCTACACCTTC.

The chain carries TRBV5-1 and TRBJ1-4; TRBD1 matches 8 bases. Germline V gene sequence: CDR1 SGHRS, CDR2 YFSETQ. This CDR3 is built from 14 residues. V shed 0 bases and J 6 bases; nucleotides not matched to a gene: 1. In DNA, the CDR3 is TGCGCCAGCAGCTTGGCAGGGGGCGATGAAAAACTGTTTTTT. Translating it yields CASSLAGGDEKLFF.

V gene TRBV28 combines with J gene TRBJ1-1, with D uncertain. V lost 2 bases, J lost 11 bases, and 12 bases lay in between. The CDR3 consists of 12 residues. CDR1 is MDHEN, CDR2 SYDVKM, per germline. CDR3 protein: CASSLNGAGAFF. CDR3 sequence (DNA): TGTGCCAGCAGTTTAAACGGAGCGGGGGCTTTCTTT.

The chain couples TRBV5-1 to TRBJ1-2, with D hard to call. Germline assignment: CDR1 SGHRS and CDR2 YFSETQ. The length of the CDR3 is 12 residues. With 5 bases removed from V and 8 bases from J, the gap between germline ends came to 13 bases. The CDR3 bases are TGCGCCAGCAGTATGGAGCGGAGGGGCTACACCTTC. Protein: CASSMERRGYTF.

This chain links TRBV28 with TRBJ2-7, with unresolved D. Germline V gene sequence: CDR1 MDHEN, CDR2 SYDVKM. There are 12 residues in the CDR3. V was shortened by 5 bases and J by 3 bases, with 8 bases between the two germline ends. The CDR3, as DNA: TGTGCCAGCAGTCTCCCCGGCTACGAGCAGTACTTC. This encodes CASSLPGYEQYF.

The gene calls are TRBV5-5 and TRBJ2-5; maybe TRBD2 (5 bases). Deletions cut 3 bases from V and 2 bases from J, with 11 bases between. The CDR3 has 14 residues. The germline V gene has CDR1 SGHKS and CDR2 YYEKEE (reference sequence). The CDR3 spells CASSSTPGQETQYF. Here the CDR3 DNA reads TGTGCCAGCAGCTCCACCCCGGGACAAGAGACCCAGTACTTC.

The V call is TRBV9, the J call TRBJ2-2; 8 bases fit TRBD2. The length of the CDR3 is 15 residues. Germline V gene data show CDR1 as SGDLS and CDR2 as YYNGEE. The junction had 4 bases not matched to a gene; V was cut back by 3 bases and J by 3 bases. The CDR3 DNA reads TGTGCCAGCAGCGCTCGGGGGGGCCACACCGGGGAGCTGTTTTTT. Translating gives CASSARGGHTGELFF.

Concerning this clone itself: One end of the junction fails to match germline, which may point to a read error. The rearrangement uses TRBV6-1 and TRBJ1-1; TRBD1 matches at 7 bases. Germline values: CDR1 MNHNS, CDR2 SASEGT. The CDR3 length is 14 residues. This CDR3 reads CASSADRLRTEDFF. The DNA of the CDR3 is TGTGCCAGCAGCGCGGACAGGTTGCGTACTGAAGATTTCTTT.

This chain joins TRBV5-1 and TRBJ2-1, with D perhaps TRBD2 (6 bases). CDR3 size: 14 residues. The ends were cut back, 3 bases at V and 9 bases at J, with 16 bases in the middle. CDR1 is SGHRS and CDR2 is YFSETQ in the germline V gene. The CDR3 DNA is TGCGCCAGCAGCTGGACGGGGGAGAACGGTGAGCAGTTCTTC. Its translation is CASSWTGENGEQFF.

This sequence joins TRBV19 and TRBJ1-2; D is possibly TRBD1 (6 bases). The V gene's germline CDR1 is LNHDA and CDR2 SQIVND (reference sequence). CDR3 length: 14 amino acids. V was trimmed by 4 bases and J by 4 bases, leaving 13 bases between them. The CDR3 DNA reads as TGTGCCAGTAGTAGAGGACAGACCTTCTATGGCTACACCTTC. This gives the protein CASSRGQTFYGYTF.

The J gene is TRBJ1-5, the V gene TRBV9; D gene uncertain. The V gene's germline CDR1 is SGDLS and CDR2 YYNGEE. The CDR3 length is 16 residues. The V and J ends lost 1 base and 9 bases respectively, with 20 bases between them. CDR3 nucleotide sequence: TGTGCCAGCAGCGTATTCGGGAGGGAGCAAGTCGGGCCCCAGCATTTT. It yields the protein CASSVFGREQVGPQHF.

J is TRBJ1-2 and V is TRBV30, with 8 bases fitting TRBD1. CDR1 and CDR2 (germline): GTSNPN, SVGIG (reference sequence). J gave up 3 bases and V 2 bases, and 8 bases lay outside the gene matches. This CDR3 region has 15 residues. DNA of the CDR3: TGTGCCTGGAGTTGGGACAGGAGGGCGGACTATGGCTACACCTTC. Protein sequence: CAWSWDRRADYGYTF.

V is TRBV18 and J is TRBJ1-1; tentative D call: TRBD1 (5 bases). From germline, CDR1 is KGHSH and CDR2 LQKENI. Deletions cut 4 bases from V and 1 base from J, with 10 bases between. This CDR3 comprises 14 residues. CDR3 sequence: CASSRGRENTEAFF. In DNA, the CDR3 is TGTGCCAGCTCACGGGGCAGGGAGAACACTGAAGCTTTCTTT.

This chain links TRBV7-9 with TRBJ1-3; D is perhaps TRBD1 (5 bases). This CDR3 spans 15 amino acids. Germline assignment: CDR1 SEHNR and CDR2 FQNEAQ (reference sequence). The V end was cut by 1 base, the J end by 0 bases, with 7 bases between. Written as DNA, the CDR3 is TGTGCCAGCAGCTTAGTAGGGGTCTCTGGAAACACCATATATTTT. Amino acid sequence: CASSLVGVSGNTIYF.